This TCR beta chain came from a study of response to subunit inactivated influenza vaccine. MiXCR, applied by TCRdb to the RT-PCR reads, yields one record per CDR3 protein. The sample records around 570,000 distinct CDR3 sequences, under 9% being singletons. This clonotype was counted ten times or more. Germline lookup yields CDR1 ENHRY and CDR2 SYGVKD. V lost 7 bases to trimming and J lost 3 bases; unmatched junction nucleotides: 5. The CDR3 is 13 amino acids. The TCR sequence derives from a man aged 50 to 69 who received an inactivated influenza vaccine. The material sequenced was PBMCs from blood, taken about 24 months after vaccination. This chain uses TRBV10-3 with TRBJ2-5, with 7 positions matching TRBD1. The CDR3 is CAINGQAEETQYF. The DNA of the CDR3 is TGTGCCATCAACGGACAGGCGGAAGAGACCCAGTACTTC.